One sample yielded the 14 T cell receptor beta chains listed below, sequenced in a study of blood T cell repertoires in COVID-19 (dated by TCRdb to the early 2020s). Library preparation used the immunoSEQ multiplex PCR assay. This immuneACCESS table, as held by TCRdb, lists in-frame sequences with V and J called but not all clones. Of the missing ones, under half trace to an unresolved V gene in checked studies; the others have no known cause. The sample table records 250,000 or so clones; around 88% of these occur just once. The ten largest account for around 1.4% of the sample. The material sequenced was peripheral blood. These receptors were collected from a man older than 75 with acute or convalescent COVID-19.

The V call is TRBV10-3, the J call TRBJ2-3; TRBD1 is a possible D gene (5 bases). The CDR3 covers 14 residues. In germline, CDR1 is ENHRY, CDR2 SYGVKD. Deletions cut 5 bases from V and 3 bases from J, with 12 bases between. Here the CDR3 reads CAISPSGATDTQYF. In DNA, the CDR3 is TGTGCCATCAGTCCTAGTGGGGCGACAGATACGCAGTATTTT.

This clone was found many times. The chain couples TRBV5-6 to TRBJ2-7; TRBD2 agrees at 13 bases. J lost 3 bases, V lost 4 bases, and 4 bases had no gene match. The CDR3 covers 15 residues. Germline V lookup: CDR1 SGHDT, CDR2 YYEEEE. The DNA for the CDR3 is TGTGCCAGCAGCCCGGGACTAGCGGGGCTCTACGAGCAGTACTTC. Its translation is CASSPGLAGLYEQYF.

The chain recombines TRBV7-6 with TRBJ1-6; 9 bases agree with TRBD1. There are 14 residues in the CDR3. Trimming cost V 4 bases and J 7 bases; bases outside gene matches: 2. Germline V CDR1 and CDR2: SGHVS, FNYEAQ. The CDR3 DNA is TGTGCCAGCAGCTCGGACAGGGGCAATTCACCCCTCCACTTT. Translating it yields CASSSDRGNSPLHF.

The V gene is TRBV7-2, the J gene TRBJ1-3, with 8 bases that match TRBD1. Per the germline V gene, CDR1 is SGHTA and CDR2 is FQGNSA. The CDR3 length is 16 residues. V shed 2 bases and J 5 bases; nucleotides not matched to a gene: 8. The CDR3 coding sequence is TGTGCCAGCAGCTTACAGAGGTCAGGGGGCAGAAACACCATATATTTT. Protein sequence: CASSLQRSGGRNTIYF.

The chain is built from TRBV24-1 and TRBJ2-5; possible D gene TRBD2, 6 bases. CDR1 and CDR2 (germline): KGHDR, SFDVKD. This CDR3 has 13 amino acids. The germline V and J ends were trimmed by 10 bases and 1 base, with 12 bases remaining between them. This CDR3 reads CATSRGTQETQYF. CDR3 DNA: TGTGCCACGAGTCGGGGGACCCAAGAGACCCAGTACTTC.

The chain uses TRBV7-2 and TRBJ2-1; the D is unclear. Trimming took 5 bases from V and 6 from J, leaving 17 bases between them. Germline CDR1 is SGHTA and CDR2 is FQGNSA. The CDR3 has 15 residues. The DNA for the CDR3 is TGTGCCAGCAGCCCCCTCCTTAGGCAGCGCAATGAGCAGTTCTTC. Amino acids: CASSPLLRQRNEQFF.

The chain employs TRBV7-3 and TRBJ2-2, with 7 bases aligning to TRBD1. The length of the CDR3 is 15 residues. Trimming at V came to 4 bases and at J to 4 bases, leaving 6 bases not matched to a gene. CDR1 and CDR2 from the germline V gene are SGHTA and FQGTGA. CDR3 loop: CASSSATGFTGELFF. The CDR3, as DNA: TGTGCCAGCAGCTCAGCGACAGGGTTCACCGGGGAGCTGTTTTTT.

The J gene is TRBJ1-1, the V gene TRBV5-1; 8 nucleotides match TRBD1. The V gene's germline CDR1 is SGHRS and CDR2 YFSETQ. J lost 5 bases, V lost 3 bases, and 12 bases had no gene match. This CDR3 has 16 amino acids. The CDR3 spells CASSSGQGARWTEAFF. In nucleotides, the CDR3 is TGCGCCAGCAGCTCCGGGCAGGGGGCGCGGTGGACTGAAGCTTTCTTT.

The rearrangement joins TRBV6-5 to TRBJ1-2, with TRBD1 as a possible D gene (5 bases). Trimming took 7 bases from V and 0 from J, leaving 12 bases between them. The length of the CDR3 is 14 residues. CDR1 is MNHEY and CDR2 is SVGAGI in the germline V gene. CDR3 sequence reads: CASISGLANYGYTF. CDR3 bases: TGTGCCAGCATATCAGGGTTAGCTAACTATGGCTACACCTTC.

This rearrangement joins TRBV27 to TRBJ1-1, with D perhaps TRBD1 (5 bases). The CDR3 sequence is 14 residues long. Germline lookup yields CDR1 MNHEY and CDR2 SMNVEV (reference sequence). V lost 7 bases and J lost 1, with 13 bases in between. CDR3 coding DNA: TGTGCCAGCACCCCCTTAAGGGGGAACACTGAAGCTTTCTTT. Protein product: CASTPLRGNTEAFF.

This clone was counted at least ten times. This sequence joins TRBV25-1 and TRBJ2-7; TRBD2 agrees at 10 bases. From germline, CDR1 is MGHDK and CDR2 SYGVNS. V trimming: 4 bases; J trimming: 3 bases; junction bases outside the gene matches: 6. The CDR3 sequence is 15 residues long. The CDR3 DNA is TGTGCCAGCAGTGGCCTAGCGGGGGTAGACTACGAGCAGTACTTC. Residues: CASSGLAGVDYEQYF.

Concerning this clone: Other DNA sequences in this sample translate to the same CDR3. The chain carries TRBV7-2 and TRBJ2-7; D remains unclear. Between the trimmed V and J ends, which lost 4 bases and 1 base, there was a span of 5 bases. The length of the CDR3 is 12 residues. Germline CDR1 and CDR2: SGHTA and FQGNSA. CDR3 nucleotides: TGTGCCAGCAGCTCCTCGTCCTACGAGCAGTACTTC. As protein: CASSSSSYEQYF.

This clone appeared a single time. J is TRBJ2-5 and V is TRBV2, with D maybe TRBD2 (6 bases). Deletions cut 7 bases from V and 4 bases from J, with 16 bases between. CDR1 SNHLY and CDR2 FYNNEI come from the germline V gene. There are 14 residues in the CDR3. CDR3 residues: CASTYRDFGETQYF. In DNA, the CDR3 is TGTGCCAGCACCTATAGGGACTTCGGAGAGACCCAGTACTTC.

V usage is TRBV5-1 and J usage is TRBJ2-7, with 11 bases lining up with TRBD1. Germline V gives CDR1 SGHRS, CDR2 YFSETQ. CDR3 length: 15 amino acids. V trimming: 5 bases; J trimming: 3 bases; junction bases outside the gene matches: 7. The CDR3 loop is CASRSGTGGFYEQYF. DNA of the CDR3: TGCGCCAGCAGATCTGGGACAGGGGGATTCTACGAGCAGTACTTC.